This passage covers 30 T cell receptor beta chains from one sample sequenced in a study of shared clonotypes between healthy human individuals. Sequenced by immunoSEQ multiplex PCR; TCRdb stores in-frame clones only, minus some. The sample carries 1,100,000 or so clones, about four fifths recorded once. Material for sequencing was memory CD4+ T cells from PBMCs. Subset here: CD45RA-negative fraction. Source of these receptors: a man younger than 30 in good health. Some clones in this sample may be carry-over from other donors' samples.

The chain joins TRBV19 to TRBJ2-1; D gene uncertain. Germline lookup yields CDR1 LNHDA and CDR2 SQIVND (reference sequence). V gave up 2 bases and J gave up 13 bases, with 15 bases separating them. The CDR3 runs to 13 residues. The CDR3 sequence: CASSILGLVEQFF. CDR3 DNA: TGTGCCAGTAGTATATTAGGGTTGGTTGAACAGTTCTTC.

The chain employs TRBV7-3 and TRBJ2-1, with unresolved D. The CDR3 totals 13 residues. V gave up 3 bases and J gave up 6 bases, with 9 bases separating them. CDR1 and CDR2 (germline): SGHTA, FQGTGA. The CDR3 loop is CASSLAGLNEQFF. The CDR3 DNA follows: TGTGCCAGCAGCTTGGCTGGCCTCAATGAGCAGTTCTTC.

The rearrangement links TRBV20-1 to TRBJ2-5; D remains unclear. The V end lost 6 bases, the J end lost 4 bases, and 9 bases lay between the germline ends. Germline V lookup: CDR1 DFQATT, CDR2 SNEGSKA (reference sequence). The CDR3 sequence is 11 residues long. Here the CDR3 reads CSASQSETQYF. CDR3 DNA: TGCAGTGCGAGCCAGTCAGAGACCCAGTACTTC.

This clone has a single count. This chain joins TRBV27 and TRBJ1-5; 9 bases fit TRBD1. Germline loops: CDR1 MNHEY, CDR2 SMNVEV (reference sequence). The CDR3 spans 12 residues. Trimming removed 8 bases from V and 6 bases from J; junction bases left unmatched: 2. In nucleotides, the CDR3 is TGTGCCAGCGGGACAGGGATTCAGCCCCAGCATTTT. Its protein is CASGTGIQPQHF.

The V and J genes are TRBV7-9 and TRBJ1-1; D ambiguous. Trimming removed 1 base at V and 2 bases at J, with 17 bases between. The CDR3 is 17 amino acids. CDR1 is SEHNR, CDR2 FQNEAQ, per germline (reference sequence). For the CDR3, the DNA is TGTGCCAGCAGCTTAGTTAGCCCCTCGACGGCAAACACTGAAGCTTTCTTT. Translation gives CASSLVSPSTANTEAFF.

This chain links TRBV5-5 with TRBJ1-1; D ambiguous. The CDR3 is made up of 11 amino acids. CDR1 and CDR2 from the germline V gene are SGHKS and YYEKEE (reference sequence). The V and J ends lost 2 bases and 8 bases respectively, with 7 bases between them. The chain's CDR3 is CASSLGGEAFF. The CDR3 nucleotides are TGTGCCAGCAGCTTAGGTGGGGAAGCTTTCTTT.

This sequence joins TRBV2 and TRBJ2-5, with 8 nucleotides matching TRBD1. The trim removed 2 bases at V and 6 bases at J, leaving 11 bases unmatched. Germline V gene sequence: CDR1 SNHLY, CDR2 FYNNEI. The CDR3 contains 16 residues. CDR3 sequence reads: CASSEFGQGNRQTQYF. The CDR3 DNA reads as TGTGCCAGCAGTGAATTCGGACAGGGAAATAGACAGACCCAGTACTTC.

The chain has TRBV4-2 and TRBJ2-3; D is unclear. V was clipped by 4 bases and J by 2 bases, with 10 bases between them. From germline, CDR1 is LGHNA and CDR2 YNFKEQ. This CDR3 has 14 amino acids. In DNA, the CDR3 is TGTGCCAGCAGCCCCCTTGCCGACACAGATACGCAGTATTTT. Translating gives CASSPLADTDTQYF.

This rearrangement joins TRBV19 to TRBJ1-1, with a weak D call TRBD1 (5 bases). Germline V gene sequence: CDR1 LNHDA, CDR2 SQIVND (reference sequence). V was trimmed by 2 bases and J by 4 bases, leaving 5 bases between them. This CDR3 is 12 amino acids long. CDR3: CASSIQGTEAFF. CDR3 bases: TGTGCCAGTAGTATACAGGGCACTGAAGCTTTCTTT. The whole variable domain, filled in from reference TRBV19 and TRBJ1-1, reads DGGITQSPKYLFRKEGQNVTLSCEQNLNHDAMYWYRQDPGQGLRLIYYSQIVNDFQKGDIAEGYSVSREKKESFPLTVTSAQKNPTAFYLCASSIQGTEAFFGQGTRLTVV.

The chain has TRBV5-1 and TRBJ1-2; no clear D gene. The CDR3 covers 16 residues. V lost 4 bases, J lost 6 bases, and 22 bases lay in between. Germline CDR1 SGHRS, CDR2 YFSETQ. The chain's CDR3 is CASSRTVEGQGNGYTF. The CDR3 DNA is TGCGCCAGCAGCCGGACGGTGGAGGGTCAAGGGAATGGCTACACCTTC.

This clone has only a few counts. Different DNA sequences within this sample yield the same CDR3. The chain carries TRBV2 and TRBJ2-7; D call uncertain. CDR1 is SNHLY and CDR2 is FYNNEI in the germline V gene. The V gene lost 7 bases and the J gene lost 1 base, with 5 bases spanning the gap. The CDR3 is 11 residues long. The CDR3 DNA follows: TGTGCCAGCACAGGTTCCTACGAGCAGTACTTC. Its protein product is CASTGSYEQYF.

This chain connects TRBV7-9 to TRBJ2-3; D gene uncertain. From germline, CDR1 is SEHNR and CDR2 FQNEAQ (reference sequence). V lost 5 bases and J lost 6, with 18 bases in between. This CDR3 has 15 residues. The CDR3 region has the DNA TGTGCCAGCAGCCCTTCCGGGCCGAAAATGGATACGCAGTATTTT. It translates to CASSPSGPKMDTQYF.

The CDR3 spells CASSDSGDFFSGNTIYF. Written as DNA, the CDR3 is TGCGCCAGCAGTGATTCGGGAGATTTTTTCTCTGGAAACACCATATATTTT. This chain connects TRBV10-2 to TRBJ1-3; unclear D gene. Trimming removed 3 bases at V and 0 bases at J, with 15 bases between. The CDR3 runs 17 residues. The germline V gene encodes CDR1 WSHSY and CDR2 SAAADI.

The chain employs TRBV7-2 and TRBJ2-1; no clear D. Germline V gives CDR1 SGHTA, CDR2 FQGNSA. V lost 5 bases and J lost 8, with 10 bases in between. CDR3 length equals 12 residues. CDR3 sequence reads: CASSIHGDEQFF. CDR3 DNA sequence: TGTGCCAGCAGCATTCACGGCGATGAGCAGTTCTTC.

This clone is a singleton in its sample. The gene calls are TRBV4-1 and TRBJ2-3, with D possibly matching TRBD2 (5 bases). The CDR3 is 17 amino acids. Germline loops: CDR1 MGHRA, CDR2 YSYEKL. Trimming left V 0 bases short and J 0 bases short, with 13 bases between. The CDR3 DNA sequence: TGCGCCAGCAGCCAAGATCGGGAAGGGCGAAGCACAGATACGCAGTATTTT. Its translation is CASSQDREGRSTDTQYF.

This clone was recorded only once. V and J are TRBV5-5 and TRBJ2-3; D is tentatively TRBD1 or TRBD2 (5 bases each). V dropped 5 bases and J dropped 1 base, with 11 bases sitting between them. The CDR3 sequence is 14 residues long. Germline loops: CDR1 SGHKS, CDR2 YYEKEE (reference sequence). CDR3 protein: CASSTGTRTDTQYF. The CDR3 DNA reads as TGTGCCAGCAGTACCGGGACCCGCACAGATACGCAGTATTTT.

The chain combines TRBV7-2 with TRBJ2-7, with D unresolved. Germline assignment: CDR1 SGHTA and CDR2 FQGNSA. The CDR3 sequence is 13 residues long. The V end lost 5 bases, the J end lost 2 bases, and 10 bases lay between the germline ends. Here the CDR3 reads CASSPGPAYEQYF. The CDR3 DNA reads as TGTGCCAGCAGCCCTGGACCAGCCTACGAGCAGTACTTC.

The chain combines TRBV28 with TRBJ2-5; 7 bases line up with TRBD1. Germline lookup yields CDR1 MDHEN and CDR2 SYDVKM. This CDR3 contains 16 residues. V was pared by 3 bases and J by 5 bases, with 12 bases of the junction left unmatched. The CDR3 loop reads CASSFRQGRGSETQYF. CDR3 nucleotide sequence: TGTGCCAGCAGTTTCCGACAGGGACGAGGGTCGGAGACCCAGTACTTC. The entire variable domain, with the rest obtained from reference TRBV28 and TRBJ2-5, is as follows: DVKVTQSSRYLVKRTGEKVFLECVQDMDHENMFWYRQDPGLGLRLIYFSYDVKMKEKGDIPEGYSVSREKKERFSLILESASTNQTSMYLCASSFRQGRGSETQYFGPGTRLLVL.

This clone was observed a single time. The chain is built from TRBV11-2 and TRBJ2-3; no clear D gene. V was trimmed by 3 bases and J by 6 bases, leaving 16 bases between them. The CDR3 contains 15 residues. CDR1 and CDR2 from the germline V gene are SGHAT and FQNNGV. As DNA, the CDR3 is TGTGCCAGCAGCTTTGAGACACCACCCGGGGATACGCAGTATTTT. Encoded protein: CASSFETPPGDTQYF. Full variable domain (outside the CDR3, taken from reference TRBV11-2 and TRBJ2-3): EAGVAQSPRYKIIEKRQSVAFWCNPISGHATLYWYQQILGQGPKLLIQFQNNGVVDDSQLPKDRFSAERLKGVDSTLKIQPAKLEDSAVYLCASSFETPPGDTQYFGPGTRLTVL.

This rearrangement joins TRBV27 to TRBJ1-5; the match to TRBD1 covers 7 bases. Per germline, CDR1 MNHEY and CDR2 SMNVEV (reference sequence). This CDR3 has 18 residues. Trimming at V came to 8 bases and at J to 0 bases, leaving 16 bases not matched to a gene. CDR3 sequence reads: CASEIRDRAHNSNQPQHF. CDR3 sequence (DNA): TGTGCCAGCGAAATCCGTGACAGGGCCCATAATAGCAATCAGCCCCAGCATTTT.

The V and J genes are TRBV11-2 and TRBJ1-1; D remains unclear. Trimming removed 5 bases from V and 4 bases from J, with 11 bases in between. Germline assignment: CDR1 SGHAT and CDR2 FQNNGV. CDR3 size: 13 residues. The CDR3 spells CASSPGLLTEAFF. The CDR3, as DNA: TGTGCCAGCAGCCCCGGGCTCCTCACTGAAGCTTTCTTT.

In regard to this clone: One end of the junction does not line up with germline, which may come from a read error. The chain recombines TRBV2 with TRBJ2-3; D ambiguous. The V gene's germline CDR1 is SNHLY and CDR2 FYNNEI. The CDR3 consists of 11 residues. The CDR3: CASSEPQTGVF. The CDR3 nucleotides read TGTGCCAGCAGTGAACCCCAGACTGGGGTTTTT. Based on the CDR3 plus reference TRBV2 and TRBJ2-3, the full variable domain is EPEVTQTPSHQVTQMGQEVILRCVPISNHLYFYWYRQILGQKVEFLVSFYNNEISEKSEIFDDQFSVERPDGSNFTLKIRSTKLEDSAMYFCASSEPQTGVFGPGTRLTVL.

This clone has a handful of counts. This chain joins TRBV30 and TRBJ1-5; D possibly corresponds to TRBD1 (6 bases). This CDR3 region has 14 residues. Germline assignment: CDR1 GTSNPN and CDR2 SVGIG (reference sequence). Trimming left V 2 bases short and J 7 bases short, with 15 bases between. The chain's CDR3 is CAWSRGGPRQPQHF. CDR3 in DNA: TGTGCCTGGAGTAGGGGGGGCCCCAGGCAGCCCCAGCATTTT.

The chain couples TRBV28 to TRBJ2-7, with D hard to call. CDR1 is MDHEN, CDR2 SYDVKM, per germline. With 5 bases removed from V and 5 bases from J, the gap between germline ends came to 13 bases. This CDR3 has 13 amino acids. CDR3 region: CASSARARHEQYF. The CDR3 DNA is TGTGCCAGCAGTGCCCGCGCCCGCCACGAGCAGTACTTC.

The chain carries TRBV4-2 and TRBJ2-7; 10 bases agree with TRBD2. CDR1 LGHNA and CDR2 YNFKEQ come from the germline V gene. The CDR3 loop spans 17 amino acids. The V segment lost 5 bases and the J segment 0 bases; nucleotides outside the gene matches: 10. CDR3 coding DNA: TGTGCCAGCAGCATCGGACTAGCGGCAAGAAGCTCCTACGAGCAGTACTTC. Translated: CASSIGLAARSSYEQYF.

The V call is TRBV18, the J call TRBJ1-2; D is unclear. CDR3 length equals 15 residues. Trimming took off 1 base at V and 4 bases at J, with 13 bases between the two ends. From germline, CDR1 is KGHSH and CDR2 LQKENI. CDR3 in amino acids: CASSPLDGTPYGYTF. The CDR3 DNA is TGTGCCAGCTCACCACTAGACGGAACCCCCTATGGCTACACCTTC.

V gene TRBV5-8 combines with J gene TRBJ2-2; TRBD2 matches at 12 bases. Trimming took 4 bases from V and 4 from J; bases not matched to a gene: 2. This CDR3 comprises 15 residues. The germline CDR1 and CDR2 sequences are SGHTS and YDEGEE. The CDR3 reads CASSTSGRSTGELFF. Here the CDR3 DNA reads TGTGCCAGCAGCACTAGCGGGAGGAGCACCGGGGAGCTGTTTTTT.

V usage is TRBV7-8 and J usage is TRBJ2-5; 9 nucleotides line up with TRBD2. The length of the CDR3 is 17 residues. The trim removed 1 base at V and 4 bases at J, leaving 10 bases unmatched. Germline CDR1 is SGHVS and CDR2 is FQNEAQ. In nucleotides, the CDR3 is TGTGCCAGCAGCTTAGGAGGAGCGGGAGGAAGGGGAGAGACCCAGTACTTC. Translating it yields CASSLGGAGGRGETQYF.

The chain uses TRBV9 and TRBJ1-1; D uncertain. Germline CDR1 reads SGDLS; CDR2 reads YYNGEE. This CDR3 comprises 15 residues. Trimming left V 6 bases short and J 1 base short, with 16 bases between. The CDR3 region has the DNA TGTGCCAGCACGAACACCCCCTTCCCGAACACTGAAGCTTTCTTT. Its translation is CASTNTPFPNTEAFF.

The CDR3 bases are TGTGCCAGCAGCTTGGTGAGGGGGCGGTATGGCTACACCTTC. It encodes CASSLVRGRYGYTF. This chain connects TRBV13 to TRBJ1-2, with 7 bases identical to TRBD1. The trim removed 3 bases at V and 5 bases at J, leaving 6 bases unmatched. Germline V gene sequence: CDR1 PRHDT, CDR2 FYEKMQ (reference sequence). The CDR3 has 14 amino acids.